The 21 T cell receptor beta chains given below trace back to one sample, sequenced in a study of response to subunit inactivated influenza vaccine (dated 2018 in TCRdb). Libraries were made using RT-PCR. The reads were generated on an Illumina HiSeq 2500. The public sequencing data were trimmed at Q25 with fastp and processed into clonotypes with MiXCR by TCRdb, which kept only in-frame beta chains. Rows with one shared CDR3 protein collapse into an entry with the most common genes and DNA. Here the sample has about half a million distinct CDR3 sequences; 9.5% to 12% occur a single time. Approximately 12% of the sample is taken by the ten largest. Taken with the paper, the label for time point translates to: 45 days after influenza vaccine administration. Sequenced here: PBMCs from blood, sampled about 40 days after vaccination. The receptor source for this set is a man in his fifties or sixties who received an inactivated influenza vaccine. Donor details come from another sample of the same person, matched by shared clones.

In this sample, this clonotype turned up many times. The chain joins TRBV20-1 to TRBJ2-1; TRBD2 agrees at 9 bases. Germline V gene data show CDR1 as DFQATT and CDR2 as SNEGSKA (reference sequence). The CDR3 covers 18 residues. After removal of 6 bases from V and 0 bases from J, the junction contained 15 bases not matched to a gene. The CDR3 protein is CSAAGRTSVINSYNEQFF. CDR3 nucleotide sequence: TGCAGTGCCGCCGGAAGGACTAGCGTAATCAACTCCTACAATGAGCAGTTCTTC.

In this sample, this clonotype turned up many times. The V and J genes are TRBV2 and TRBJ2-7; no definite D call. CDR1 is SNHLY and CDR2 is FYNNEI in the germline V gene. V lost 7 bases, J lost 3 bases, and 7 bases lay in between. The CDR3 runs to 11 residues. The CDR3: CASNIDYEQYF. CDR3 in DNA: TGTGCCAGCAATATCGACTACGAGCAGTACTTC.

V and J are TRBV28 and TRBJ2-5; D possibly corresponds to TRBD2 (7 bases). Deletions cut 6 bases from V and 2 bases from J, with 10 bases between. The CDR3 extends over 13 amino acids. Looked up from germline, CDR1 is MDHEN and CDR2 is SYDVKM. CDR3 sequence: CASRGGLQETQYF. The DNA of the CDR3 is TGTGCCAGCAGAGGGGGACTACAAGAGACCCAGTACTTC.

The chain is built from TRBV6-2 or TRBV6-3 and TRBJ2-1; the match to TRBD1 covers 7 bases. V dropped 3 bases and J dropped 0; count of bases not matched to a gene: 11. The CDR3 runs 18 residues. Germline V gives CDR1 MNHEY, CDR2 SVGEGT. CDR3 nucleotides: TGTGCCAGCAGTTATCGTGGGACAGCGTTCTTCTCCTACAATGAGCAGTTCTTC. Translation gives CASSYRGTAFFSYNEQFF.

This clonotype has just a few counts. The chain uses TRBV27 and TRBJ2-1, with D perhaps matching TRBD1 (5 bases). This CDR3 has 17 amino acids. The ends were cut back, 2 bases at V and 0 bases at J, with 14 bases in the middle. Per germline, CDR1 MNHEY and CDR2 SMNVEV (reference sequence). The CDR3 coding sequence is TGTGCCAGCAGTTTAGGGTGGGGCCAGAGCTCCTACAATGAGCAGTTCTTC. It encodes CASSLGWGQSSYNEQFF.

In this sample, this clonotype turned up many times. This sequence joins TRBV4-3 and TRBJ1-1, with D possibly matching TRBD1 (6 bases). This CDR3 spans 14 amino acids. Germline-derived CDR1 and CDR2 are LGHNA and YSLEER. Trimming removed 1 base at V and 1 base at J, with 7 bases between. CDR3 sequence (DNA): TGCGCCAGCAGCCAAGGACAGGCGAACACTGAAGCTTTCTTT. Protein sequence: CASSQGQANTEAFF.

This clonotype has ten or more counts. The CDR3 sequence is CASSTAGRNTIYF. In DNA, the CDR3 is TGTGCCAGCAGTACGGCCGGAAGAAACACCATATATTTT. The chain links TRBV12-3 or TRBV12-4 to TRBJ1-3; D remains unclear. This CDR3 is 13 amino acids long. V lost 5 bases, J lost 5 bases, and 10 bases lay in between.

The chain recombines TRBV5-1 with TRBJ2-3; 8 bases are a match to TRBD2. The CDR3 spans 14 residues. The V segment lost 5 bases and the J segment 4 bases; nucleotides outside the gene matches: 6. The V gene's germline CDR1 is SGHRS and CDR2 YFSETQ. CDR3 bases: TGCGCCAGCAGAGCGGGGGTAGGGCCAGATACGCAGTATTTT. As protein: CASRAGVGPDTQYF.

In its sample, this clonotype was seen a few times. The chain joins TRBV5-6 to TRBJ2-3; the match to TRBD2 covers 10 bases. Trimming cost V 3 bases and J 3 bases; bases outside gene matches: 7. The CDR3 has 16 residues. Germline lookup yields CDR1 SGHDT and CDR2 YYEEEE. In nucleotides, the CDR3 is TGTGCCAGCAGCTCACCAGCGGGGGGGGAAACAGATACGCAGTATTTT. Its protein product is CASSSPAGGETDTQYF.

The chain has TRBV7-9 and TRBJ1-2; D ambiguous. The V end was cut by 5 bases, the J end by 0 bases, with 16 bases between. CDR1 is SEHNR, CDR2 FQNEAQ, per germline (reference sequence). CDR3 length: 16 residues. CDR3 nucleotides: TGTGCCAGCAGCCCCGGAACGAGTAGCCCTAACTATGGCTACACCTTC. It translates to CASSPGTSSPNYGYTF.

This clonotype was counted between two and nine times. The CDR3 nucleotides are TGTGCCACCAGTGAGCGCGAAGAGACCCAGTACTTC. Translating it yields CATSEREETQYF. The chain uses TRBV24-1 and TRBJ2-5; no clear D. CDR1 KGHDR and CDR2 SFDVKD come from the germline V gene. The CDR3 has 12 amino acids. The germline V and J ends were trimmed by 4 bases and 3 bases, with 5 bases remaining between them.

CDR3 in DNA: TGTGCCAGCAGCTTAGCGGGACAGGGTTACAATGAGCAGTTCTTC. This gives the protein CASSLAGQGYNEQFF. This chain joins TRBV7-2 and TRBJ2-1, with 9 bases lining up with TRBD1. The germline gives CDR1 SGHTA, CDR2 FQGNSA. This CDR3 spans 15 amino acids. The trim removed 0 bases at V and 4 bases at J, leaving 1 base unmatched.

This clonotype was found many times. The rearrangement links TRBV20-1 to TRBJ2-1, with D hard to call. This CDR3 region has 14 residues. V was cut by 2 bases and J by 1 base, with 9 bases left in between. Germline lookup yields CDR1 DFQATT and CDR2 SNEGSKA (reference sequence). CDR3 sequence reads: CSARLGISYNEQFF. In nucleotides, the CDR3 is TGCAGTGCTAGATTGGGGATTTCCTACAATGAGCAGTTCTTC.

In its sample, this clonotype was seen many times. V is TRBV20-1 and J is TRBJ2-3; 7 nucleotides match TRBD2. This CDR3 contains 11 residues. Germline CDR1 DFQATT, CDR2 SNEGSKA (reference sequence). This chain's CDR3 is CRGAGSDTQYF. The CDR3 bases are TGCAGGGGAGCGGGGTCAGATACGCAGTATTTT.

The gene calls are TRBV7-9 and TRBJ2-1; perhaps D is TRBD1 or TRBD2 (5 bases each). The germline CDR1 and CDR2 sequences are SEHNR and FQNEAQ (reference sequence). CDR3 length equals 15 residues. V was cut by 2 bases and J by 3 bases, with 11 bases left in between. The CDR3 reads CASSLPGTLYNEQFF. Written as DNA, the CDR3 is TGTGCCAGCAGCTTACCAGGGACCCTCTACAATGAGCAGTTCTTC.

CDR3 sequence (DNA): TGCGCCAGCAGCCAAATGGGACAGAGCTATGGCTACACCTTC. Translated: CASSQMGQSYGYTF. The gene calls are TRBV4-3 and TRBJ1-2, with 7 nucleotides matching TRBD1. CDR1 LGHNA and CDR2 YSLEER come from the germline V gene. This CDR3 has 14 amino acids. The ends lost 2 bases at V and 4 bases at J; junction bases unmatched: 4.

The CDR3, as DNA: TGTGCCAGCGCACCGATAGTAGGGAGGGCCAATGAGCAGTTCTTC. This sequence encodes CASAPIVGRANEQFF. The chain combines TRBV12-3 or TRBV12-4 with TRBJ2-1; 7 nucleotides align to TRBD2. V lost 8 bases, J lost 6 bases, and 13 bases stayed unmatched. The CDR3 covers 15 residues.

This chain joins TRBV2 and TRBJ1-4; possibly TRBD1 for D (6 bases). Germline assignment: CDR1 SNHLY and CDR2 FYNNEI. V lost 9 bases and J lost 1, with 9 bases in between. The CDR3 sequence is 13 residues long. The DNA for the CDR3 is TGTGCCAGTAACAGGGAAACTAATGAAAAACTGTTTTTT. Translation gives CASNRETNEKLFF. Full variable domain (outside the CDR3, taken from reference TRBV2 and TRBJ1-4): EPEVTQTPSHQVTQMGQEVILRCVPISNHLYFYWYRQILGQKVEFLVSFYNNEISEKSEIFDDQFSVERPDGSNFTLKIRSTKLEDSAMYFCASNRETNEKLFFGSGTQLSVL.

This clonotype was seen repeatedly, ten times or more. CDR3 loop: CSARQQGAGSGSSYNEQFF. DNA of the CDR3: TGCAGTGCTAGGCAACAGGGGGCAGGAAGTGGAAGCTCCTACAATGAGCAGTTCTTC. The V call is TRBV20-1, the J call TRBJ2-1, with 9 bases fitting TRBD1. Germline V gene data show CDR1 as DFQATT and CDR2 as SNEGSKA (reference sequence). This CDR3 comprises 19 residues. Trimming cost V 3 bases and J 0 bases; bases outside gene matches: 15.

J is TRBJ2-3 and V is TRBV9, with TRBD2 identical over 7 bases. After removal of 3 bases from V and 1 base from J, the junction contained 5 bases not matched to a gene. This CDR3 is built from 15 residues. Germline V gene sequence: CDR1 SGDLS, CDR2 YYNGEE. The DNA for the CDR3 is TGTGCCAGCAGCGAGACTAGCTGGGGCACAGATACGCAGTATTTT. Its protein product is CASSETSWGTDTQYF.

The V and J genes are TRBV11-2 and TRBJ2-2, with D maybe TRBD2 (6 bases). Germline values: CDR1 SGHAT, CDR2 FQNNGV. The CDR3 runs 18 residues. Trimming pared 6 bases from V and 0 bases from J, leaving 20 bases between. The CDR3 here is CASSPRTPGLTNTGELFF. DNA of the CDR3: TGTGCCAGCAGTCCTCGAACTCCGGGACTTACGAACACCGGGGAGCTGTTTTTT.